This T cell receptor (beta chain) was documented in a study of blood T cell repertoires in COVID-19. For the study at large: The origin of the acute and convalescent COVID-19 samples was the United States, Italy and Spain. PBMCs, B-cell-depleted T cells, or T cells provided the cDNA or gDNA that made up the material.

Looked up from germline, CDR1 is LNHDA and CDR2 is SQIVND (reference sequence). The junction had 8 bases not matched to a gene; V was cut back by 6 bases and J by 5 bases. The CDR3 loop spans 15 amino acids. Per the study methods: From reference gene primer amplification, estimates of nucleated cell counts were derived. The assay was immunoSEQ multiplex PCR, and TCRdb's table has in-frame clones only and misses some. The DNA gave D and trimming, while V, J and clone size come from that table. The sample lists some 100,000 clones; about 90% were seen once. The sequenced sample was peripheral blood. V usage is TRBV19 and J usage is TRBJ2-2; 8 bases align to TRBD1. This clonotype was sampled from a human donor with active COVID-19. The donor label of this sample is uncertain. The CDR3: CASRHQGAETGELFF. Written as DNA, the CDR3 is TGTGCCAGTAGACACCAGGGGGCCGAGACCGGGGAGCTGTTTTTT.